This T cell receptor beta chain was sequenced in a study of CD8+CD57+ T cells in acquired aplastic anemia. Study context: Healthy donor CD4+ cell samples had a mean of roughly 10 million reads. Findings and limits, study-wide: Patients and controls had in common twenty-nine CD8+ CDR3 sequences.

The use of genomic DNA as template underpinned the TCR beta VDJ and CDR3 profiling. TCRdb itself ran the reads through MiXCR, one entry per CDR3 protein. The sample includes fewer than 200,000 distinct CDR3 sequences, about three fifths of them seen just once. As for this clonotype: The antigen remains unidentified. A read error may account for a junction end that differs from germline.

The CDR3 length is 16 residues. Germline V lookup: CDR1 DFQATT, CDR2 SNEGSKA (reference sequence). The clonotype comes from a human donor in good health. The chain carries TRBV20-1 and TRBJ2-3; the match to TRBD2 covers 8 bases. The sample comprised sorted CD4+, CD8+, or CD8+CD57+ T cells (not recorded which) from PBMCs. CDR3 residues: CSAGDGSSGISDTQYF. The DNA for the CDR3 is TGCAGTGCTGGAGATGGGAGTAGCGGGATTTCAGATACGCAGTATTTT.